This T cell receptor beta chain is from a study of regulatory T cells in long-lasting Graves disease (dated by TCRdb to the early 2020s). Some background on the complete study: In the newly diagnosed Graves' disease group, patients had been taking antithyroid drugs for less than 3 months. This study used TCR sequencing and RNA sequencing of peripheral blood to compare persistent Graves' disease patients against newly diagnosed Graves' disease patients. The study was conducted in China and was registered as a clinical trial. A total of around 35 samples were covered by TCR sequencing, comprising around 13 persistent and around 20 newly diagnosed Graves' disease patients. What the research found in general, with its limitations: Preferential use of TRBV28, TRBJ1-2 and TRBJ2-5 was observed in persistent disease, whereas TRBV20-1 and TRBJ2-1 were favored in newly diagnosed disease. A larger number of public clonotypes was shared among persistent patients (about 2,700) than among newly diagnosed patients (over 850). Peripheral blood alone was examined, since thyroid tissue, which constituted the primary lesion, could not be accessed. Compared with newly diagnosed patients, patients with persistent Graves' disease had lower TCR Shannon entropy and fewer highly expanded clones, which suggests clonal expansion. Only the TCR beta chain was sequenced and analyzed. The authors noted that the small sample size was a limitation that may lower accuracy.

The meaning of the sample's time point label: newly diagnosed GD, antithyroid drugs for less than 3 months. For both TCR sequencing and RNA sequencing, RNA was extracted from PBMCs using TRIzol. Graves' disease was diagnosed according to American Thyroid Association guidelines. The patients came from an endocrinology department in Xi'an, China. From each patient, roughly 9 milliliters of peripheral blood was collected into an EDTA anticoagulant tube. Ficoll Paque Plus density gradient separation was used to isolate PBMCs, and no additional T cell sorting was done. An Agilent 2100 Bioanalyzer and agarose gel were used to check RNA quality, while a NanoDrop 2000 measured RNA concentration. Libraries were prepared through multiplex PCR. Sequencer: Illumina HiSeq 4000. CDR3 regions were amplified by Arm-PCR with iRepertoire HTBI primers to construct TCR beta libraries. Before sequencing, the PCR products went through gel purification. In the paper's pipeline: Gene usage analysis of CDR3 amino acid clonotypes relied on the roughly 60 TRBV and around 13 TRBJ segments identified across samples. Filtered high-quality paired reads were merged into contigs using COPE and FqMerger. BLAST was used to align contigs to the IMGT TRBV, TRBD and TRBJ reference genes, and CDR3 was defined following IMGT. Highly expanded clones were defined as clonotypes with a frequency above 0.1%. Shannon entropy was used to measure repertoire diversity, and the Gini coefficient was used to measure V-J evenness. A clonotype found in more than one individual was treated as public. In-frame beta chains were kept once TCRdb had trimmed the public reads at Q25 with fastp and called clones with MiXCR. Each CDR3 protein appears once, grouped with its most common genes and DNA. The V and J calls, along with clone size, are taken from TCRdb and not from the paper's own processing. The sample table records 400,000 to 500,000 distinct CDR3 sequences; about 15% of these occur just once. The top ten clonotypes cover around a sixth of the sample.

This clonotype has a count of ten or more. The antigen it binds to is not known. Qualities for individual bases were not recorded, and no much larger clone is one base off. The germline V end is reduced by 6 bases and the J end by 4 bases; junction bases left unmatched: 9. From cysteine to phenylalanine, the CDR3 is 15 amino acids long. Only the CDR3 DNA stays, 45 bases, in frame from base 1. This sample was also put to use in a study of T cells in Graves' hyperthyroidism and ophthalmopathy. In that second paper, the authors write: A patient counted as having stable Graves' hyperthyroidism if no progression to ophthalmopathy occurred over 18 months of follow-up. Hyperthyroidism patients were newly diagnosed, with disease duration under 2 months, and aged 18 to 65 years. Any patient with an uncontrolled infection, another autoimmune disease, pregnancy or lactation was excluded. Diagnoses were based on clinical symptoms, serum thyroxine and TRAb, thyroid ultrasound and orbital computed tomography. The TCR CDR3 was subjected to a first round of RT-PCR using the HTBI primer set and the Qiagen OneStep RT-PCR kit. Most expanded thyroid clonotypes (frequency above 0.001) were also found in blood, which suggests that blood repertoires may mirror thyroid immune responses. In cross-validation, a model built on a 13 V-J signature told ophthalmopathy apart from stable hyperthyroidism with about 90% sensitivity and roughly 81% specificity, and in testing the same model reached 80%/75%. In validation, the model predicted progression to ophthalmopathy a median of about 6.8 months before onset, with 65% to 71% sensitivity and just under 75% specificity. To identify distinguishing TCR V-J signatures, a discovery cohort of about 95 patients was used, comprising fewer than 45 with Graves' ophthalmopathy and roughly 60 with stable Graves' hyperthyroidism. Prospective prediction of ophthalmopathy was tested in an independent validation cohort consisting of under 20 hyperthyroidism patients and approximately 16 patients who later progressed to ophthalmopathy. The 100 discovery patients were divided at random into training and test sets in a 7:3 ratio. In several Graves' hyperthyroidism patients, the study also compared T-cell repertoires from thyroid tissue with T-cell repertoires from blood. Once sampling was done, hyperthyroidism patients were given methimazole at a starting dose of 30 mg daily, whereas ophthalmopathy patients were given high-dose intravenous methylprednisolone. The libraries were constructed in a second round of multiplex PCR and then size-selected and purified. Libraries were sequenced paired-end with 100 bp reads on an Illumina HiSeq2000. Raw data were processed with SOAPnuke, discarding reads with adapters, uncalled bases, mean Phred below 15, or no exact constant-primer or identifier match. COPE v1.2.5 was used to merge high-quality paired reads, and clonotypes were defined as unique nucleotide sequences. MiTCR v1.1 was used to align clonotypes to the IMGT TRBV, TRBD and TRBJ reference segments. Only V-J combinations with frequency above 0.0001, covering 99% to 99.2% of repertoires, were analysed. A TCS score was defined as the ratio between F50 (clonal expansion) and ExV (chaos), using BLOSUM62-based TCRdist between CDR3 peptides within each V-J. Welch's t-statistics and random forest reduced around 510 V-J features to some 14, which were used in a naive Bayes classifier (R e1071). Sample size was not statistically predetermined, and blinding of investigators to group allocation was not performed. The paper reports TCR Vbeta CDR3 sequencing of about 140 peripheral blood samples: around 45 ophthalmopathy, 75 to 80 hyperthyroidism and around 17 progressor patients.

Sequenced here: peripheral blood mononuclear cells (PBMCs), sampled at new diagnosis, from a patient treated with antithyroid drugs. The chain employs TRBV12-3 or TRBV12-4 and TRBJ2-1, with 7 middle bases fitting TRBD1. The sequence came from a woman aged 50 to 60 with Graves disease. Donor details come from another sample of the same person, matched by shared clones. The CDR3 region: CASSYTQTGYNEQFF. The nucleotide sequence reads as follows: TGTGCCAGCAGCTACACCCAGACAGGGTACAATGAGCAGTTCTTC.